The rows below give T cell receptor beta chains drawn from one sample of a study of metastatic and nonmetastatic thyroid tumors. Via MiXCR, TCRdb re-called the PCR reads. The sample includes around 59,000 clones, around 16% of them seen just once. Sample: blood. These receptor sequences come from a male donor with papillary thyroid cancer or a benign thyroid nodule (not recorded which). Some clones in this sample may be carry-over from other donors' samples. Each CDR3 is given with its conserved first and last residue. The listing skips clone size in some rows; elsewhere it reads once, few, many or a size class.

V	J	size	CDR3
TRBV5-6	TRBJ2-3	many	CASNRGASRQGTDTQYF
TRBV12-3/TRBV12-4	TRBJ1-6	few	CACSGRITLNF
TRBV4-3	TRBJ2-1	many	CASSHGQGAGNNEQFF
TRBV20-1	TRBJ2-7	many	CSARGQADYEQYF
TRBV5-1	TRBJ2-7	many	CASSSAPPIREQYF
TRBV27	TRBJ1-5	many	CASRINSNQPQHF
TRBV4-2	TRBJ2-3	many	CASSQQGSTDTQYF
TRBV6-1	TRBJ1-6	few	CAISDEGRGTPPLHF
TRBV28	TRBJ1-2	many	CASTPGYGGYTF
TRBV20-1	TRBJ2-5	many	CSAPAGLQETQYF
TRBV5-1	TRBJ2-1	many	CASSLGGSYNEQFF
TRBV7-6	TRBJ2-7	few	CASSLERFGQYF
TRBV10-2	TRBJ2-1	many	CASSLRSYRGPDNEQFF
TRBV28	TRBJ1-5	-	CASSYARLSGKGQPQHF
TRBV6-6	TRBJ1-1	many	CASTPPPSGTDVSGTEAFF
TRBV12-3/TRBV12-4	TRBJ2-5	many	CASSWTALETQYF
TRBV12-3/TRBV12-4	TRBJ1-1	many	CASSPWTGPNTEAFF
TRBV7-9	TRBJ1-1	many	CASSSRGSGTEAFF
TRBV28	TRBJ2-1	few	CVSKRGGRGYNEQFF
TRBV19	TRBJ2-7	many	CASSPSGTGASYEQYF
TRBV15	TRBJ2-5	many	CATSRYGTTKTQYF
TRBV6-2/TRBV6-3	TRBJ2-1	few	CASSYGLAVADEQFF
TRBV9	TRBJ1-1	many	CASSAGDRVNTEAFF
TRBV2	TRBJ2-3	many	CASSGTSGKWGTDTQYF
TRBV7-9	TRBJ2-5	many	CAHSGPLGETQYF
TRBV7-2	TRBJ1-5	many	CASSSRTVSNQPQHF
TRBV18	TRBJ2-3	many	CASSPRTLATDTQYF
TRBV28	TRBJ1-2	many	CASSPGRSYGYTF
TRBV2	TRBJ2-6	many	CASRPGSGANVLTF
TRBV11-2	TRBJ1-4	many	CASSLASLQGGKLFF
TRBV25-1	TRBJ2-1	many	CASSDRDRGPGGEQFF
TRBV15	TRBJ2-1	-	CASSSSGRARGQFF
TRBV30	TRBJ1-5	-	CAWSRDSNQPQHF
TRBV28	TRBJ2-1	many	CASSFQAGGPFF
TRBV6-1	TRBJ2-6	many	CASSGRVSGSGANVLTF
TRBV24-1	TRBJ2-3	-	CATSDSVTAGEHF
TRBV6-1	TRBJ2-1	many	CASSDMGLNNEQFF
TRBV9	TRBJ1-1	many	CASSALRGSGAFF
TRBV10-3	TRBJ2-7	many	CAISDLAGGVHVSYEQYF
TRBV28	TRBJ2-7	many	CASRRDSSYEQYF
TRBV12-3/TRBV12-4	TRBJ2-2	many	CASSSLAGANTGELFF
TRBV9	TRBJ2-1	many	CASSAPGVVNEQFF
TRBV19	TRBJ1-1	many	CASSMGAGLAFF
TRBV7-7	TRBJ1-1	many	CASSLVRGHNMNTEAFF
TRBV2	TRBJ2-1	many	CASRPVDREDYNEQFF
TRBV13	TRBJ2-3	-	CASSLDQRSTDTQYF
TRBV20-1	TRBJ2-7	many	CSARDPLSGGQYF
TRBV18	TRBJ2-3	-	CASSPPLGQEPSDTQYF
TRBV4-1	TRBJ2-3	many	CASRGPGGGLADTQYF
TRBV29-1	TRBJ1-2	many	CSVDLRSEYGYTF
TRBV20-1	TRBJ1-5	-	CSAVDEGDQPQHF
TRBV5-6	TRBJ1-2	many	CASSREGRGYGYTF
TRBV6-2/TRBV6-3	TRBJ2-1	few	CASSYSTSGSNEQFF
TRBV6-1	TRBJ2-1	many	CASSKGLAGVAYEQFF
TRBV2	TRBJ2-2	many	CASSAGHTNTGELFF
TRBV5-1	TRBJ2-3	many	CASSLMSTSTDTQYF
TRBV29-1	TRBJ2-3	-	CSGGMDRGWYHADTQYF